Here is one T cell receptor (beta chain) with its context. Assay used: immunoSEQ multiplex PCR; TCRdb lists only in-frame clones, some missing. The table includes about 85,000 clones, over 90% detected once. These data belong to a study of technical replicates of blood from a few donors. V was shortened by 5 bases and J by 5 bases, with 15 bases between the two germline ends. Germline lookup yields CDR1 LNHDA and CDR2 SQIVND (reference sequence). This CDR3 spans 15 amino acids. The chain employs TRBV19 and TRBJ1-4, with TRBD1 as a possible D gene (6 bases). The receptor's source is a human donor in good health. The sample was T cells isolated from PBMCs. CDR3 coding DNA: TGTGCCAGTAGTCACAGGGAGCCAGGGAATGAAAAACTGTTTTTT. This codes for CASSHREPGNEKLFF.